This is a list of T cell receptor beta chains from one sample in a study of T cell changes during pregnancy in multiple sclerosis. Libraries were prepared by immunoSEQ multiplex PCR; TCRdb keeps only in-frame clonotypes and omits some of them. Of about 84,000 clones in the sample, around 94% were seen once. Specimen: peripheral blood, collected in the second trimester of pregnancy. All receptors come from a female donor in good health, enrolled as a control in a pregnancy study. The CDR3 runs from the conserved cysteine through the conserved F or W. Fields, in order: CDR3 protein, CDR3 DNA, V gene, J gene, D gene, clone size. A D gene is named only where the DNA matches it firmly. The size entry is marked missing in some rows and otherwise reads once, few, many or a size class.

CDR3aa: CASSRRLGELFF; CDR3nt: TGTGCCAGCTCACGCCGACTGGGGGAGCTGTTTTTT; v_gene: TRBV19; j_gene: TRBJ2-2; d_gene: NA; abundance: NA
CDR3aa: CASSSRGIQPQHF; CDR3nt: TGTGCTAGCAGTTCCAGGGGTATTCAGCCCCAGCATTTT; v_gene: TRBV28; j_gene: TRBJ1-5; d_gene: NA; abundance: NA
CDR3aa: CASSVGTGGSEAFF; CDR3nt: TGTGCCAGCAGCGTAGGAACAGGGGGGTCTGAAGCTTTCTTT; v_gene: TRBV9; j_gene: TRBJ1-1; d_gene: TRBD1; abundance: NA
CDR3aa: CASSDRGGHTDTQYF; CDR3nt: TGTGCCAGCAGCGACAGGGGGGGTCATACAGATACGCAGTATTTT; v_gene: TRBV6-1; j_gene: TRBJ2-3; d_gene: TRBD1; abundance: once
CDR3aa: CASSPLDRDRVATNEKLFF; CDR3nt: TGTGCCAGCTCACCTCTAGACCGGGACAGGGTTGCAACTAATGAAAAACTGTTTTTT; v_gene: TRBV18; j_gene: TRBJ1-4; d_gene: TRBD1; abundance: NA
CDR3aa: CASSFEQGNIQYF; CDR3nt: TGTGCCAGCAGTTTTGAGCAGGGGAACATTCAGTACTTC; v_gene: TRBV27; j_gene: TRBJ2-4; d_gene: NA; abundance: NA
CDR3aa: CASSLVEGQKTQYF; CDR3nt: TGTGCCAGCAGCTTAGTTGAGGGCCAGAAGACCCAGTACTTC; v_gene: TRBV7-9; j_gene: TRBJ2-5; d_gene: NA; abundance: NA
CDR3aa: CASSVDRLRRDNEQFF; CDR3nt: TGTGCCAGCAGCGTAGACAGGCTCCGTAGGGACAATGAGCAGTTCTTC; v_gene: TRBV9; j_gene: TRBJ2-1; d_gene: NA; abundance: NA
CDR3aa: CASRSSSGNTIYF; CDR3nt: TGTGCCAGCAGGTCCAGCTCTGGAAACACCATATATTTT; v_gene: TRBV5-4; j_gene: TRBJ1-3; d_gene: NA; abundance: NA
CDR3aa: CASSVAGGDSEQYF; CDR3nt: TGTGCCAGCTCAGTAGCGGGAGGAGACTCCGAGCAGTACTTC; v_gene: TRBV18; j_gene: TRBJ2-7; d_gene: TRBD2; abundance: NA
CDR3aa: CASAFEDTGELFF; CDR3nt: TGTGCCAGTGCCTTCGAGGACACCGGGGAGCTGTTTTTT; v_gene: TRBV2; j_gene: TRBJ2-2; d_gene: NA; abundance: NA
CDR3aa: CASADSQETQYF; CDR3nt: TGTGCCAGCGCAGACTCACAAGAGACCCAGTACTTC; v_gene: TRBV2; j_gene: TRBJ2-5; d_gene: NA; abundance: NA
CDR3aa: CASSPETSGSYEQYF; CDR3nt: TGTGCCAGCTCACCAGAGACTAGCGGTTCCTACGAGCAGTACTTC; v_gene: TRBV18; j_gene: TRBJ2-7; d_gene: TRBD2; abundance: NA
CDR3aa: CASSFGTVPTEAFF; CDR3nt: TGTGCCAGCAGTTTCGGGACAGTCCCAACTGAAGCTTTCTTT; v_gene: TRBV28; j_gene: TRBJ1-1; d_gene: TRBD1; abundance: NA
CDR3aa: CASSLTGPHQPQHF; CDR3nt: TGTGCCAGTAGTCTGACAGGCCCCCATCAGCCCCAGCATTTT; v_gene: TRBV19; j_gene: TRBJ1-5; d_gene: NA; abundance: NA
CDR3aa: CASSSLSSGRGSTQYF; CDR3nt: TGTGCCAGCAGCTCCCTTTCTAGCGGGAGGGGGAGTACGCAGTATTTT; v_gene: TRBV7-2; j_gene: TRBJ2-3; d_gene: TRBD2; abundance: NA
CDR3aa: CASSPRDEQYF; CDR3nt: TGTGCCAGCAGTCCGAGGGACGAGCAGTACTTC; v_gene: TRBV28; j_gene: TRBJ2-7; d_gene: NA; abundance: NA
CDR3aa: CASSSGTSNTGELFF; CDR3nt: TGCGCCAGCAGCTCCGGGACTAGCAACACCGGGGAGCTGTTTTTT; v_gene: TRBV5-1; j_gene: TRBJ2-2; d_gene: TRBD2; abundance: NA
CDR3aa: CASSMGQGRFRGYTF; CDR3nt: TGTGCCAGTAGTATGGGCCAGGGTAGGTTCCGGGGCTACACCTTC; v_gene: TRBV19; j_gene: TRBJ1-2; d_gene: NA; abundance: NA
CDR3aa: CASSQLTGGLAKNIQYF; CDR3nt: TGCGCCAGCAGTCAATTGACAGGGGGTCTAGCCAAAAACATTCAGTACTTC; v_gene: TRBV23-1; j_gene: TRBJ2-4; d_gene: TRBD1; abundance: NA
CDR3aa: CASSWGGRDSYNEQFF; CDR3nt: TGTGCCAGCAGCTGGGGGGGGAGGGACTCCTACAATGAGCAGTTCTTC; v_gene: TRBV28; j_gene: TRBJ2-1; d_gene: TRBD2; abundance: NA
CDR3aa: CASVEGRRTNEKLFF; CDR3nt: TGTGCCAGCGTGGAGGGACGTCGCACTAATGAAAAACTGTTTTTT; v_gene: TRBV2; j_gene: TRBJ1-4; d_gene: NA; abundance: NA
CDR3aa: CASSERGREGVSSKETQYF; CDR3nt: TGTGCCAGCAGTGAAAGGGGGAGAGAGGGAGTGAGTTCCAAAGAGACCCAGTACTTC; v_gene: TRBV2; j_gene: TRBJ2-5; d_gene: NA; abundance: NA
CDR3aa: CASSTPSGASGRTYNEQFF; CDR3nt: TGTGCCAGTAGTACACCCTCTGGGGCTAGCGGGAGGACATACAATGAGCAGTTCTTC; v_gene: TRBV19; j_gene: TRBJ2-1; d_gene: TRBD2; abundance: NA
CDR3aa: CASSGMGGRVLDEQFF; CDR3nt: TGTGCCAGCAGCGGGATGGGGGGGCGAGTTTTGGATGAGCAGTTCTTC; v_gene: TRBV27; j_gene: TRBJ2-1; d_gene: NA; abundance: NA
CDR3aa: CASNTGGATGELFF; CDR3nt: TGTGCCAGCAACACGGGAGGGGCCACCGGGGAGCTGTTTTTT; v_gene: TRBV2; j_gene: TRBJ2-2; d_gene: TRBD2; abundance: few
CDR3aa: CASSSFRLAGAPMNTGELFF; CDR3nt: TGTGCCAGCAGTTCCTTCCGACTAGCGGGAGCGCCCATGAACACCGGGGAGCTGTTTTTT; v_gene: TRBV28; j_gene: TRBJ2-2; d_gene: TRBD2; abundance: NA
CDR3aa: CASRGQPATNEKLFF; CDR3nt: TGTGCCAGCAGGGGACAGCCAGCAACTAATGAAAAACTGTTTTTT; v_gene: TRBV6-1; j_gene: TRBJ1-4; d_gene: TRBD1; abundance: NA
CDR3aa: CASSLAGPVATQYF; CDR3nt: TGTGCCAGCAGCTTAGCTGGGCCCGTCGCGACCCAGTACTTC; v_gene: TRBV11-3; j_gene: TRBJ2-5; d_gene: NA; abundance: NA
CDR3aa: CASSPQGGIYNEQFF; CDR3nt: TGTGCCAGCAGCCCACAGGGGGGAATTTACAATGAGCAGTTCTTC; v_gene: TRBV7-2; j_gene: TRBJ2-1; d_gene: TRBD1; abundance: NA
CDR3aa: CASSTYSGTSRRRYEQYF; CDR3nt: TGTGCCAGCAGCACTTATTCCGGGACTAGCAGGAGGCGGTACGAGCAGTACTTC; v_gene: TRBV5-6; j_gene: TRBJ2-7; d_gene: TRBD2; abundance: NA
CDR3aa: CASSLGTSPDNEQFF; CDR3nt: TGCGCCAGCAGCCTTGGGACTAGCCCCGACAATGAGCAGTTCTTC; v_gene: TRBV4-1; j_gene: TRBJ2-1; d_gene: TRBD2; abundance: NA
CDR3aa: CASSHREGVDTEAFF; CDR3nt: TGTGCCAGCAGCCATCGGGAGGGTGTTGACACTGAAGCTTTCTTT; v_gene: TRBV7-8; j_gene: TRBJ1-1; d_gene: NA; abundance: few
CDR3aa: CASSLNPGSVGELFF; CDR3nt: TGTGCCAGCAGCTTGAATCCGGGATCGGTGGGGGAGCTGTTTTTT; v_gene: TRBV7-2; j_gene: TRBJ2-2; d_gene: NA; abundance: NA
CDR3aa: CASQGRLTPYEQYF; CDR3nt: TGTGCCAGCCAAGGGAGGTTAACTCCCTACGAGCAGTACTTC; v_gene: TRBV2; j_gene: TRBJ2-7; d_gene: NA; abundance: NA
CDR3aa: CASSFSLAVDEQFF; CDR3nt: TGTGCCAGCAGCTTCAGTCTAGCCGTTGATGAGCAGTTCTTC; v_gene: TRBV7-8; j_gene: TRBJ2-1; d_gene: NA; abundance: NA
CDR3aa: CASSLFAGGLGNYNEQFF; CDR3nt: TGTGCCAGCAGTTTGTTTGCCGGGGGTCTAGGAAACTACAATGAGCAGTTCTTC; v_gene: TRBV28; j_gene: TRBJ2-1; d_gene: NA; abundance: once
CDR3aa: CASSLIGKNTGELFF; CDR3nt: TGTGCCAGCAGTTTGATCGGGAAGAACACCGGGGAGCTGTTTTTT; v_gene: TRBV28; j_gene: TRBJ2-2; d_gene: NA; abundance: once
CDR3aa: CASSEVAADTQYF; CDR3nt: TGTGCCAGCAGTGAAGTAGCAGCAGATACGCAGTATTTT; v_gene: TRBV6-1; j_gene: TRBJ2-3; d_gene: NA; abundance: NA
CDR3aa: CASSTRPYEQYF; CDR3nt: TGTGCCAGCAGCACTCGTCCCTACGAGCAGTACTTC; v_gene: TRBV28; j_gene: TRBJ2-7; d_gene: NA; abundance: NA
CDR3aa: CASSPKLASSTDTQYF; CDR3nt: TGTGCCAGTAGTCCCAAGCTAGCGTCAAGCACAGATACGCAGTATTTT; v_gene: TRBV19; j_gene: TRBJ2-3; d_gene: NA; abundance: NA